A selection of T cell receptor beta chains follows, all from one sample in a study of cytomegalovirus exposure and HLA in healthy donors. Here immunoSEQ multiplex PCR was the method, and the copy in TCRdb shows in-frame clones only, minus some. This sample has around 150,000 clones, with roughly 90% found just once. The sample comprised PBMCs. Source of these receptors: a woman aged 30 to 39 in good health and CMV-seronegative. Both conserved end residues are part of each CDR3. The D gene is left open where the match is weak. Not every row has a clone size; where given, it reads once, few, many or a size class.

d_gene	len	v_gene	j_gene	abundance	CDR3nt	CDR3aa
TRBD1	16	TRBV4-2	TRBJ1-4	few	TGTGCCAGCAGCCAAGAGGCCCAGGGGGCTAATGAAAAACTGTTTTTT	CASSQEAQGANEKLFF
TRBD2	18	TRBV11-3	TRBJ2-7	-	TGTGCCAGCCCACAAACCGGGGAACTAGCGCGCAGCTCCTACGAGCAGTACTTC	CASPQTGELARSSYEQYF
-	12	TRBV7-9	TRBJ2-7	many	TGTGCCAGCAGCTCATCCCTGGACGAGCAGTACTTC	CASSSSLDEQYF
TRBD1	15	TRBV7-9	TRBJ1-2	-	TGTGCCAGCAGCGGACGGACAGGGGAGAACTATGGCTACACCTTC	CASSGRTGENYGYTF
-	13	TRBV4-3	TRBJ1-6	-	TGCGCCAGCAGCCAAGACGCGAATTCACCCCTCCACTTT	CASSQDANSPLHF
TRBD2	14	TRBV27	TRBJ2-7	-	TGTGCCAGCAGTTTAACCCGGGACTACTACGAGCAGTACTTC	CASSLTRDYYEQYF
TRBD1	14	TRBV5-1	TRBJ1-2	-	TGCGCCAGCAGCAAAGACAGGGGGCAGGAGGGCTACACCTTC	CASSKDRGQEGYTF
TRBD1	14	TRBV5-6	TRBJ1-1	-	TGTGCCAGCAGCTCCACAGGGGCTAACACTGAAGCTTTCTTT	CASSSTGANTEAFF
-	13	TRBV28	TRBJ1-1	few	TGTGCCAGCAGTTTAGTCAGGGGAGTTGAAGCTTTCTTT	CASSLVRGVEAFF
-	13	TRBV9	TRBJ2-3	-	TGTGCCAGCAGCGCAGCGTCCACAGATACGCAGTATTTT	CASSAASTDTQYF
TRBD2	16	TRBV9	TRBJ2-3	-	TGTGCCAGCAGCGTAGTAACGGGGGGGCCGGTAGATACGCAGTATTTT	CASSVVTGGPVDTQYF
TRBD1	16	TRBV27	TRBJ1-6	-	TGTGCCAGCCGAGGACAGGGTGGGTTCTATAATTCACCCCTCCACTTT	CASRGQGGFYNSPLHF
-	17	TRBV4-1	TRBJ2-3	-	TGCGCCAGCAGCCAAGATTTGCCGGTAACCGGGGTGGGTACGCAGTATTTT	CASSQDLPVTGVGTQYF
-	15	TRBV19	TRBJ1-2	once	TGTGCCAGTAGTATAGATTCCCAGGGGCCTTACGGCTACACCTTC	CASSIDSQGPYGYTF
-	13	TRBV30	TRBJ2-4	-	TGTGCCTGGAGTGACCTATCTAGAGACATTCAGTACTTC	CAWSDLSRDIQYF
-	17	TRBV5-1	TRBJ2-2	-	TGCGCCAGCAGCTACGAATTAGGGGGACCGAACACCGGGGAGCTGTTTTTT	CASSYELGGPNTGELFF
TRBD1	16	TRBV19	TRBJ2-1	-	TGTGCCAGTAGTAGAGGCGGACAGGGGGGCAGCAATGAGCAGTTCTTC	CASSRGGQGGSNEQFF
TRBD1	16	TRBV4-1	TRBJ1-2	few	TGCGCCAGCAGCCTCCAACCGGGACAGGGAATCTATGGCTACACCTTC	CASSLQPGQGIYGYTF
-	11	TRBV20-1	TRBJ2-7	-	TGCAGTGCAAAGGACAGCTACGAGCAGTACTTC	CSAKDSYEQYF
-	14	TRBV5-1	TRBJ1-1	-	TGCGCCAGCAGCCCCATAGCGGGACCCACTGAAGCTTTCTTT	CASSPIAGPTEAFF
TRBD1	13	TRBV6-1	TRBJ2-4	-	TGTGCCAGCAGGGAGGACAGGCGGGACATTCAGTACTTC	CASREDRRDIQYF
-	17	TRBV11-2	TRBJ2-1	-	TGTGCCAGCAGCTTATTTACCGGGAGATCGTCGGACAATGAGCAGTTCTTC	CASSLFTGRSSDNEQFF
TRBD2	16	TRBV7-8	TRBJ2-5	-	TGTGCCAGCAGCTTCGCTAGCGGGGGACTTCAAGAGACCCAGTACTTC	CASSFASGGLQETQYF
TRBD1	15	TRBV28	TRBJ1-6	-	TGTGCCAGCAGTCCCGGGACAGTCCATAATTCACCCCTCCACTTT	CASSPGTVHNSPLHF
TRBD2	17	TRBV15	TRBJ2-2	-	TGTGCCACCAGCAGAGATTTACGACTAGCCTTCCCCGGGGAGCTGTTTTTT	CATSRDLRLAFPGELFF
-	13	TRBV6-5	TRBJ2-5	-	TGTGCCAGCAGCTGGACATCACAAGAGACCCAGTACTTC	CASSWTSQETQYF
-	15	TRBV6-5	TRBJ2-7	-	TGTGCCAGCAGTTACAACAGGGACATCTCCTACGAGCAGTACTTC	CASSYNRDISYEQYF
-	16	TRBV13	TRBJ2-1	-	TGTGCCAGCAGCGCAACAGGGTTGAGCTCCTACAATGAGCAGTTCTTC	CASSATGLSSYNEQFF
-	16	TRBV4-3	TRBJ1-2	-	TGCGCCAGCAGCCAAGACCTGAGGGGGGGGAACTATGGCTACACCTTC	CASSQDLRGGNYGYTF
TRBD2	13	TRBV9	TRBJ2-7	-	TGTGCCAGCAGCGCTAGCGGGGGCTACGAGCAGTACTTC	CASSASGGYEQYF
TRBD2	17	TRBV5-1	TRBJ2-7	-	TGCGCCAGCAGCTCGGGACTAGCGGGAGAAGGAGGCTACGAGCAGTACTTC	CASSSGLAGEGGYEQYF
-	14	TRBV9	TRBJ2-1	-	TGTGCCAGCAGCGTAGATCCATCGGACAATGAGCAGTTCTTC	CASSVDPSDNEQFF
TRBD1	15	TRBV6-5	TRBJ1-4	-	TGTGCCAGCAGTGACTCAGGGGGGGCTGATGAAAAACTGTTTTTT	CASSDSGGADEKLFF
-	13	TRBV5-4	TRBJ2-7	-	TGTGCCAGCAGCTTGGCGGGATCCTACGAGCAGTACTTC	CASSLAGSYEQYF
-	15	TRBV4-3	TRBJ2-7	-	TGCGCCAGCAGCCAAGTGAGAATGCCATCCTACGAGCAGTACTTC	CASSQVRMPSYEQYF
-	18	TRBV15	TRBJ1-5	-	TGTGCCACCAGCAGAACCCGCACTTCCGGGACAATTAGTCAGCCCCAGCATTTT	CATSRTRTSGTISQPQHF
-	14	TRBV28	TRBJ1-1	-	TGTGCCATCTCGGGGGGAGGGTTGAACACTGAAGCTTTCTTT	CAISGGGLNTEAFF
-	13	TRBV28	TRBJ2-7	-	TGTGCCAGCAGTTTACCAGGAGGGAACGAGCAGTACTTC	CASSLPGGNEQYF
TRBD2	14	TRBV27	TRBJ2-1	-	TGTGCCAGCAGCAGCGGGGGAACGTACAATGAGCAGTTCTTC	CASSSGGTYNEQFF
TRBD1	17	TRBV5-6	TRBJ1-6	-	TGTGCCAGCAGCCTTTGGACAGGGGGCATTTTTATTTCACCCCTCCACTTT	CASSLWTGGIFISPLHF
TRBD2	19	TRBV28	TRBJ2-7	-	TGTGCCAGCAGTCAAACCGGAGGTAGCGGGAGGTCTTCGCTTTACGAGCAGTACTTC	CASSQTGGSGRSSLYEQYF
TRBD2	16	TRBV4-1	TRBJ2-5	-	TGCGCCAGCAGCCGGGATAGCGGGAGGGGGGGAGAGACCCAGTACTTC	CASSRDSGRGGETQYF
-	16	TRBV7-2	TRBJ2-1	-	TGTGCCAGCAGCTTACCCGGAGGAGGGGTTGGCAATGAGCAGTTCTTC	CASSLPGGGVGNEQFF
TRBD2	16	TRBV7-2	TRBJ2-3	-	TGTGCCAGCAGCACTAGCGGGGGGGCTTTTACAGATACGCAGTATTTT	CASSTSGGAFTDTQYF
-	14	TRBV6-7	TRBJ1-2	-	TGTGCCAGCAGTTACCAAGACATCGGGCGTGGCTACACCTTC	CASSYQDIGRGYTF
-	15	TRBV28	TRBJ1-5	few	TGTGCCAGCTCCCCTTGGGGATCGGGCAATCAGCCCCAGCATTTT	CASSPWGSGNQPQHF
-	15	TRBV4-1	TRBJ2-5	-	TGCGCCAGCAGCCAAGATGGACGCCTCGGAGAGACCCAGTACTTC	CASSQDGRLGETQYF
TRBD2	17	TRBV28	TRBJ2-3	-	TGTGCCAGCAGTACCCAAAGATGGGGGGGGAGCACAGATACGCAGTATTTT	CASSTQRWGGSTDTQYF
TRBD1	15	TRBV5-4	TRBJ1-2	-	TGTGCCAGCAGCTTGGCCAGGAGGGGGCATTATGGCTACACCTTC	CASSLARRGHYGYTF
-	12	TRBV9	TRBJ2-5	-	TGTGCCAGCAGCCCTCTAGGGGAGACCCAGTACTTC	CASSPLGETQYF
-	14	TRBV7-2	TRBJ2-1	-	TGTGCCAGCAGCCCAAAGGTCTGGGGGGATGAGCAGTTCTTC	CASSPKVWGDEQFF
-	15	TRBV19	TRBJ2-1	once	TGTGCCAGTAGTATTAGACAGGGACTTTACAATGAGCAGTTCTTC	CASSIRQGLYNEQFF
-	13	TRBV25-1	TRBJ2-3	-	TGTGCCAGCAGTGAACTAGTCCCAGATACGCAGTATTTT	CASSELVPDTQYF